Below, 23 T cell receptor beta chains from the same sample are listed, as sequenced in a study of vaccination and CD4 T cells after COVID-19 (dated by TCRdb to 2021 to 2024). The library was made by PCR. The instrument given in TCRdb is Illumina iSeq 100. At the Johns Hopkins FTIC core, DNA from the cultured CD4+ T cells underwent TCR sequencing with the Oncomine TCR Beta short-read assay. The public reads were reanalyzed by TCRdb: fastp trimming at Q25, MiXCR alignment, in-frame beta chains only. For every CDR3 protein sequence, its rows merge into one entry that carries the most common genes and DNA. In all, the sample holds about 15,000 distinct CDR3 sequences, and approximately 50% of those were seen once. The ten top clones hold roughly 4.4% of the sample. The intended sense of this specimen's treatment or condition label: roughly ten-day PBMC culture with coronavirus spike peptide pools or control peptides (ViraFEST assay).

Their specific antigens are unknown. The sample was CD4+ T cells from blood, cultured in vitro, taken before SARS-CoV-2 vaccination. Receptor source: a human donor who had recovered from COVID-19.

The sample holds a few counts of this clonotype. The CDR3 coding sequence is TGTGCCAGCAGTTACGGTGGAGGGGGCGGCTATGGCTACACCTTC. It encodes CASSYGGGGGYGYTF. This rearrangement joins TRBV6-5 to TRBJ1-2; 7 bases are a match to TRBD1. Per the germline V gene, CDR1 is MNHEY and CDR2 is SVGAGI. The CDR3 contains 15 residues. V gave up 2 bases and J gave up 4 bases; unmatched junction bases: 7.

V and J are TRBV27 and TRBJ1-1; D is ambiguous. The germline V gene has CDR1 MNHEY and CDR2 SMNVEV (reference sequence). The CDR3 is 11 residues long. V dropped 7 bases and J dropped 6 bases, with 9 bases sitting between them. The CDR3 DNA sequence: TGTGCCAGCATTGGTTTCTCTGAAGCTTTCTTT. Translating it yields CASIGFSEAFF.

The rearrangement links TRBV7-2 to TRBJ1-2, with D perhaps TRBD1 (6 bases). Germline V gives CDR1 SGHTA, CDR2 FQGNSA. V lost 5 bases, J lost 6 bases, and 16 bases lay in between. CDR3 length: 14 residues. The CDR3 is CASSISRGWHGYTF. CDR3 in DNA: TGTGCCAGCAGCATTAGCAGGGGCTGGCATGGCTACACCTTC.

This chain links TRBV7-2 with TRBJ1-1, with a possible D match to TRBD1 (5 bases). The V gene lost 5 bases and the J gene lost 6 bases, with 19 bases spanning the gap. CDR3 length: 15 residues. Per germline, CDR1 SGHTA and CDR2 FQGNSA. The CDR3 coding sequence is TGTGCCAGCAGCGGAGACGGGGCCCCGAAGGCTGAAGCTTTCTTT. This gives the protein CASSGDGAPKAEAFF.

CDR3 region: CASSTWTSKETQYF. The DNA of the CDR3 is TGTGCCAGCAGCACCTGGACTAGTAAAGAGACCCAGTACTTC. The genes are TRBV21-1 and TRBJ2-5; TRBD2 is taken as the D call from the table, unchecked against the DNA. TRBV21-1 is marked as a pseudogene. The CDR3 spans 14 residues.

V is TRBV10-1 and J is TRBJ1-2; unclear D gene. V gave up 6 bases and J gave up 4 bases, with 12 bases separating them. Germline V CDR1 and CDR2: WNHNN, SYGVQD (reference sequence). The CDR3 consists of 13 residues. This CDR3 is CASRRPAIYGYTF. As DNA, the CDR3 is TGCGCCAGCAGGAGGCCAGCCATCTATGGCTACACCTTC.

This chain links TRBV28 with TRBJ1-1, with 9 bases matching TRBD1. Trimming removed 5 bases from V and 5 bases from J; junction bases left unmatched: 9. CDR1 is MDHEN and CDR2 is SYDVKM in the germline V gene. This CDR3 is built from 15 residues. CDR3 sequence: CASSPIDRGSTEAFF. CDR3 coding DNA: TGTGCCAGCAGTCCTATAGACAGGGGGTCAACTGAAGCTTTCTTT. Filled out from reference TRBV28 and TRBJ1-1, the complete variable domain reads DVKVTQSSRYLVKRTGEKVFLECVQDMDHENMFWYRQDPGLGLRLIYFSYDVKMKEKGDIPEGYSVSREKKERFSLILESASTNQTSMYLCASSPIDRGSTEAFFGQGTRLTVV.

The CDR3 DNA sequence: TGTGCCAGCAGCTGGGGACTAGCGGGGGCAGATACGCAGTATTTT. Translating gives CASSWGLAGADTQYF. The chain combines TRBV11-1 with TRBJ2-3, with 14 bases that match TRBD2. Germline CDR1 SGHAT, CDR2 FQDESV (reference sequence). V lost 4 bases and J lost 4; bases outside the gene matches: 1. The CDR3 spans 15 residues.

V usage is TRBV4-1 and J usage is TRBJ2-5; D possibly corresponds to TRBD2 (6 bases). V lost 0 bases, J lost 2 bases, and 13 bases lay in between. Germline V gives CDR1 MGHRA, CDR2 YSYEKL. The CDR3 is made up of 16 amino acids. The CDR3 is CASSQDMGGLQETQYF. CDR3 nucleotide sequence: TGCGCCAGCAGCCAAGATATGGGAGGTTTGCAAGAGACCCAGTACTTC.

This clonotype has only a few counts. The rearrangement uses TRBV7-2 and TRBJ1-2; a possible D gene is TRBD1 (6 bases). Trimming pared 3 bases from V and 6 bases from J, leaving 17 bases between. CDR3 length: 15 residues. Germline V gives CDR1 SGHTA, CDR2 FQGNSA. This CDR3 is CASSFSPRGENGYTF. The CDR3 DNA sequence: TGTGCCAGCAGCTTTTCCCCCAGGGGAGAGAATGGCTACACCTTC.

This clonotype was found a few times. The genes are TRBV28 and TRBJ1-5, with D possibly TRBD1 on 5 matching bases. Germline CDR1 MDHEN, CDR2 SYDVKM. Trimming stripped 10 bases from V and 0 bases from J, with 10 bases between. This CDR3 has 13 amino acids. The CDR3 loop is CAIRTGSNQPQHF. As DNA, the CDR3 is TGTGCCATCCGAACAGGTAGCAATCAGCCCCAGCATTTT.

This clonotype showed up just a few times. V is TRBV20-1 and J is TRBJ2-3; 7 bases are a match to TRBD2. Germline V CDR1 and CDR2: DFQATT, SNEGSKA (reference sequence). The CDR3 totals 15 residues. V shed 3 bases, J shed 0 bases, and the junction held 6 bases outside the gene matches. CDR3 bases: TGCAGTGCTAGTCTGGCGGGAGCCAGCACAGATACGCAGTATTTT. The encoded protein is CSASLAGASTDTQYF.

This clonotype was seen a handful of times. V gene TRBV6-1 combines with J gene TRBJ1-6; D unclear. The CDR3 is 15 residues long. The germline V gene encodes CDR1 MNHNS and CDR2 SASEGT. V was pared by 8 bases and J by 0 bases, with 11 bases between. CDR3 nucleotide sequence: TGTGCCAGCGGAGGCGAAAGCTCCTATAATTCACCCCTCCACTTT. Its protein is CASGGESSYNSPLHF.

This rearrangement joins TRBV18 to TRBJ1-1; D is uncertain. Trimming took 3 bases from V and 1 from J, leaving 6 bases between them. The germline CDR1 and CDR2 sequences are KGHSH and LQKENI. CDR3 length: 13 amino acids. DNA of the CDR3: TGTGCCAGCTCACCTAGCTCGAACACTGAAGCTTTCTTT. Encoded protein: CASSPSSNTEAFF.

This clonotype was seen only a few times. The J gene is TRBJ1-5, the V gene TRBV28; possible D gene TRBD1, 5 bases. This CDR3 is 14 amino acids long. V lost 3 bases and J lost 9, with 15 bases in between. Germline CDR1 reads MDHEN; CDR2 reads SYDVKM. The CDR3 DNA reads TGTGCCAGCAGTTTGGCCCCCAGGGAAGGGCCCCAGCATTTT. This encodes CASSLAPREGPQHF.

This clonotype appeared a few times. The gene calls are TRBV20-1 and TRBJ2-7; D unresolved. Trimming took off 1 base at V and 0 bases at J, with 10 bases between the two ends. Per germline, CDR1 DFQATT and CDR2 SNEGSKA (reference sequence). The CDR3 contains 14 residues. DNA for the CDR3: TGCAGTGCTAGAGTCGCTGGCAGCTCCTACGAGCAGTACTTC. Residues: CSARVAGSSYEQYF.

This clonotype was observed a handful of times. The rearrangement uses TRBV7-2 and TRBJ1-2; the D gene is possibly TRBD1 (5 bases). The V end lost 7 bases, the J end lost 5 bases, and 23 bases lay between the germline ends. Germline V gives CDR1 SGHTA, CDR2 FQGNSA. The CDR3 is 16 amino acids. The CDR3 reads CASTKAPLLGGYGYTF. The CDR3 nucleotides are TGTGCCAGCACCAAAGCCCCCTTATTGGGGGGGTATGGCTACACCTTC.

CDR3 in DNA: TGTGCCAGTAGTATTCGGGGGAACACCGGGGAGCTGTTTTTT. Translation gives CASSIRGNTGELFF. The gene calls are TRBV19 and TRBJ2-2; the D gene is possibly TRBD2 (5 bases). Trimming took 3 bases from V and 1 from J, leaving 6 bases between them. The CDR3 contains 14 residues. CDR1 is LNHDA and CDR2 is SQIVND in the germline V gene (reference sequence).

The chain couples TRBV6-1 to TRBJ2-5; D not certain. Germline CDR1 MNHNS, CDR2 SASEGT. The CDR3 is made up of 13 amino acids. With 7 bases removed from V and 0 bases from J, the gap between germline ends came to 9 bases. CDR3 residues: CASTPGYQETQYF. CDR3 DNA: TGTGCCAGCACCCCCGGGTACCAAGAGACCCAGTACTTC.

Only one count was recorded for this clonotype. The CDR3 DNA is TGTGCCAGCAGCTCCAGGGTCTCTGGAAACACCATATATTTT. This encodes CASSSRVSGNTIYF. The rearrangement uses TRBV7-9 and TRBJ1-3; a weak D match, TRBD1 (5 bases). The length of the CDR3 is 14 residues. CDR1 and CDR2 (germline): SEHNR, FQNEAQ (reference sequence). Trimming took 4 bases from V and 0 from J, leaving 7 bases between them. Full variable domain (remainder filled in from reference TRBV7-9 and TRBJ1-3): DTGVSQNPRHKITKRGQNVTFRCDPISEHNRLYWYRQTLGQGPEFLTYFQNEAQLEKSRLLSDRFSAERPKGSFSTLEIQRTEQGDSAMYLCASSSRVSGNTIYFGEGSWLTVV.

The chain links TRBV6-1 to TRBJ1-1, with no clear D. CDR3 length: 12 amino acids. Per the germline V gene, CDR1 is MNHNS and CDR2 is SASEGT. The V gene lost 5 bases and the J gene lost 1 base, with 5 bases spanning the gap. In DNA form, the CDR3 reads TGTGCCAGCAGTACACAGAACACTGAAGCTTTCTTT. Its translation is CASSTQNTEAFF.

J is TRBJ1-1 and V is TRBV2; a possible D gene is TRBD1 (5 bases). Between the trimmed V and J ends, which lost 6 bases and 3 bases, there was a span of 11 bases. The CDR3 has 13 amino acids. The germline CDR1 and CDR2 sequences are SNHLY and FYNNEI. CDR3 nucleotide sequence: TGTGCCAGCAGAGGGGCCCGGGACACTGAAGCTTTCTTT. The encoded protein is CASRGARDTEAFF.

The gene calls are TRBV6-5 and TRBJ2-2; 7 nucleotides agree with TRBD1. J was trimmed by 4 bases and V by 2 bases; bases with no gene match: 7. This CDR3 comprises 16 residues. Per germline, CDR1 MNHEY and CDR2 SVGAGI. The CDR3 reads CASSYLGGTGTGELFF. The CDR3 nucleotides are TGTGCCAGCAGTTACCTAGGGGGCACGGGCACCGGGGAGCTGTTTTTT.